Listed below are T cell receptor beta chains from one sample, sequenced in a study of T cell changes during pregnancy in multiple sclerosis. Only in-frame clones appear in the TCRdb table, and some are missing; sequencing was by immunoSEQ multiplex PCR. Of under 85,000 clones in the sample, about 95% are singletons; the top ten hold approximately 0.58%. The sample was peripheral blood, taken in the third trimester of pregnancy. Receptor source: a female donor with multiple sclerosis, enrolled in a pregnancy study. CDR3s include the opening cysteine and the closing phenylalanine or tryptophan. Each record gives: V gene, D gene, clone size, J gene, CDR3 protein, CDR3 DNA. D genes are given only for firm matches. A row's size may be missing; if present it is once, few, many or a size class.

v_gene: TRBV18
d_gene: TRBD2
abundance: -
j_gene: TRBJ2-1
CDR3aa: CASSRGGYNEQFF
CDR3nt: TGTGCCAGCTCGCGCGGGGGATACAATGAGCAGTTCTTC

v_gene: TRBV7-9
d_gene: TRBD2
abundance: -
j_gene: TRBJ2-1
CDR3aa: CASRDKGLAINEQFF
CDR3nt: TGTGCCAGCAGAGATAAGGGACTAGCCATCAATGAGCAGTTCTTC

v_gene: TRBV6-5
d_gene: TRBD1
abundance: -
j_gene: TRBJ2-7
CDR3aa: CASSPPTGLHEQYF
CDR3nt: TGTGCCAGCAGCCCCCCGACAGGGCTCCACGAGCAGTACTTC

v_gene: TRBV6-5
d_gene: -
abundance: -
j_gene: TRBJ1-3
CDR3aa: CASSYGADNSGNTIYF
CDR3nt: TGTGCCAGCAGTTACGGGGCAGATAACTCTGGAAACACCATATATTTT

v_gene: TRBV11-1
d_gene: -
abundance: -
j_gene: TRBJ2-2
CDR3aa: CASSLAGGPGELFF
CDR3nt: TGTGCCAGCAGCTTAGCGGGGGGTCCCGGGGAGCTGTTTTTT

v_gene: TRBV29-1
d_gene: TRBD1
abundance: -
j_gene: TRBJ2-7
CDR3aa: CSVEEDRAYEQYF
CDR3nt: TGCAGCGTTGAAGAAGACAGGGCCTACGAGCAGTACTTC

v_gene: TRBV7-3
d_gene: TRBD2
abundance: -
j_gene: TRBJ2-3
CDR3aa: CASSLNPGTSGGGDTQYF
CDR3nt: TGTGCCAGCAGCTTAAATCCCGGGACTAGCGGGGGTGGAGATACGCAGTATTTT

v_gene: TRBV2
d_gene: -
abundance: -
j_gene: TRBJ2-7
CDR3aa: CASSPGRGNEQYF
CDR3nt: TGTGCCAGCAGTCCCGGCCGAGGCAACGAGCAGTACTTC

v_gene: TRBV6-4
d_gene: TRBD2
abundance: -
j_gene: TRBJ2-3
CDR3aa: CASSEASGDTDTQYF
CDR3nt: TGTGCCAGCAGTGAGGCTAGCGGGGACACAGATACGCAGTATTTT

v_gene: TRBV7-2
d_gene: -
abundance: -
j_gene: TRBJ2-2
CDR3aa: CASSLAGPSGELFF
CDR3nt: TGTGCCAGCAGCTTAGCGGGGCCGTCCGGGGAGCTGTTTTTT

v_gene: TRBV7-6
d_gene: TRBD1
abundance: -
j_gene: TRBJ1-1
CDR3aa: CASSSNAWTGNTEAFF
CDR3nt: TGTGCCAGCAGCTCTAACGCCTGGACAGGGAACACTGAAGCTTTCTTT

v_gene: TRBV4-3
d_gene: TRBD2
abundance: once
j_gene: TRBJ2-7
CDR3aa: CASSQDSGGYEQYF
CDR3nt: TGCGCCAGCAGCCAAGATTCGGGGGGGTACGAGCAGTACTTC

v_gene: TRBV27
d_gene: TRBD1
abundance: -
j_gene: TRBJ1-2
CDR3aa: CASSLSGDSSYGYTF
CDR3nt: TGTGCCAGCAGTTTATCGGGGGACAGTTCCTATGGCTACACCTTC

v_gene: TRBV4-1
d_gene: -
abundance: -
j_gene: TRBJ1-2
CDR3aa: CASSQDGRVYGYTF
CDR3nt: TGCGCCAGCAGCCAAGACGGGAGGGTTTACGGCTACACCTTC

v_gene: TRBV9
d_gene: -
abundance: once
j_gene: TRBJ1-5
CDR3aa: CASSVGGGNQPQHF
CDR3nt: TGTGCCAGCAGCGTAGGGGGGGGAAATCAGCCCCAGCATTTT

v_gene: TRBV2
d_gene: -
abundance: -
j_gene: TRBJ1-2
CDR3aa: CASSADSKDYGYTF
CDR3nt: TGTGCCAGCAGTGCGGACAGCAAAGACTATGGCTACACCTTC

v_gene: TRBV5-1
d_gene: TRBD1
abundance: -
j_gene: TRBJ1-5
CDR3aa: CASSYSSKHLTGDQPQHF
CDR3nt: TGCGCCAGCAGTTATTCCTCTAAGCATCTGACAGGGGATCAGCCCCAGCATTTT

v_gene: TRBV6-6
d_gene: TRBD2
abundance: -
j_gene: TRBJ2-1
CDR3aa: CASSYFSGGPQKEQFF
CDR3nt: TGTGCCAGCAGTTACTTCAGCGGGGGGCCCCAAAAGGAGCAGTTCTTC

v_gene: TRBV7-3
d_gene: TRBD2
abundance: -
j_gene: TRBJ2-1
CDR3aa: CASSLGGGTYNEQFF
CDR3nt: TGTGCCAGCAGCTTAGGCGGGGGGACCTACAATGAGCAGTTCTTC

v_gene: TRBV4-2
d_gene: TRBD1
abundance: -
j_gene: TRBJ2-3
CDR3aa: CASSAQGALTDTQYF
CDR3nt: TGTGCCAGCAGCGCACAGGGGGCCCTCACAGATACGCAGTATTTT

v_gene: TRBV5-1
d_gene: TRBD2
abundance: -
j_gene: TRBJ2-5
CDR3aa: CASSPSGAGGQETQYF
CDR3nt: TGCGCCAGCAGCCCGTCTGGGGCGGGGGGACAAGAGACCCAGTACTTC

v_gene: TRBV9
d_gene: TRBD2
abundance: once
j_gene: TRBJ2-3
CDR3aa: CASSATSPDTQYF
CDR3nt: TGTGCCAGCAGCGCGACTAGCCCAGATACGCAGTATTTT

v_gene: TRBV30
d_gene: TRBD1
abundance: -
j_gene: TRBJ2-2
CDR3aa: CAWSGQGHGELFF
CDR3nt: TGTGCCTGGAGTGGACAGGGCCACGGGGAGCTGTTTTTT

v_gene: TRBV12-2
d_gene: -
abundance: -
j_gene: TRBJ2-5
CDR3aa: CASRLWTGGQETQYF
CDR3nt: TGTGCAAGTCGCCTGTGGACAGGGGGGCAAGAGACCCAGTACTTC

v_gene: TRBV27
d_gene: TRBD1
abundance: -
j_gene: TRBJ1-5
CDR3aa: CASSSDRGINQPQHF
CDR3nt: TGTGCCAGCAGTTCTGACAGGGGGATCAATCAGCCCCAGCATTTT

v_gene: TRBV7-2
d_gene: -
abundance: -
j_gene: TRBJ2-5
CDR3aa: CASSLGQGWGSEETQYF
CDR3nt: TGTGCCAGCAGCTTAGGCCAGGGGTGGGGGTCGGAAGAGACCCAGTACTTC

v_gene: TRBV7-3
d_gene: -
abundance: -
j_gene: TRBJ2-3
CDR3aa: CASSQALGGTDTQYF
CDR3nt: TGTGCCAGCAGCCAAGCCCTCGGGGGCACAGATACGCAGTATTTT

v_gene: TRBV6-5
d_gene: TRBD1
abundance: -
j_gene: TRBJ1-6
CDR3aa: CASALWTGISPLHF
CDR3nt: TGTGCCAGCGCCCTCTGGACAGGAATTTCACCCCTCCACTTT

v_gene: TRBV11-3
d_gene: -
abundance: -
j_gene: TRBJ2-7
CDR3aa: CASSSGQSSYEQYF
CDR3nt: TGTGCCAGCAGCTCAGGACAGAGCTCCTACGAGCAGTACTTC

v_gene: TRBV11-2
d_gene: -
abundance: -
j_gene: TRBJ1-1
CDR3aa: CASSFTRTEAFF
CDR3nt: TGTGCCAGCAGCTTCACGAGGACAGAAGCTTTCTTT

v_gene: TRBV19
d_gene: -
abundance: -
j_gene: TRBJ2-6
CDR3aa: CASSSYSLNSGANVLTF
CDR3nt: TGTGCCAGTAGTTCGTACAGTCTAAACTCTGGGGCCAACGTCCTGACTTTC

v_gene: TRBV7-3
d_gene: TRBD2
abundance: -
j_gene: TRBJ2-2
CDR3aa: CASSLRGLALNTGELFF
CDR3nt: TGTGCCAGCAGCTTAAGGGGACTAGCTTTGAACACCGGGGAGCTGTTTTTT

v_gene: TRBV7-7
d_gene: TRBD2
abundance: -
j_gene: TRBJ2-1
CDR3aa: CASSWTSGDNEQFF
CDR3nt: TGTGCCAGCAGCTGGACTAGCGGGGACAATGAGCAGTTCTTC

v_gene: TRBV30
d_gene: -
abundance: -
j_gene: TRBJ1-2
CDR3aa: CAWSPLYGYTF
CDR3nt: TGTGCCTGGAGTCCCCTCTATGGCTACACCTTC

v_gene: TRBV29-1
d_gene: -
abundance: -
j_gene: TRBJ1-6
CDR3aa: CSVEWTPGSPLHF
CDR3nt: TGCAGCGTCGAGTGGACACCTGGTTCACCCCTCCACTTT

v_gene: TRBV6-1
d_gene: -
abundance: -
j_gene: TRBJ1-3
CDR3aa: CASSEATLIGGDTIYF
CDR3nt: TGTGCCAGCAGTGAAGCGACTCTAATAGGCGGAGACACCATATATTTT

v_gene: TRBV7-2
d_gene: -
abundance: -
j_gene: TRBJ2-7
CDR3aa: CASSPRRGPYEQYF
CDR3nt: TGTGCCAGCAGCCCCCGCAGGGGCCCCTACGAGCAGTACTTC

v_gene: TRBV5-4
d_gene: -
abundance: -
j_gene: TRBJ1-3
CDR3aa: CASSLQIGNTIYF
CDR3nt: TGTGCCAGCAGCTTACAAATTGGAAACACCATATATTTT

v_gene: TRBV5-1
d_gene: TRBD2
abundance: -
j_gene: TRBJ2-1
CDR3aa: CASTENPGGYNEQFF
CDR3nt: TGCGCCAGCACAGAAAACCCGGGGGGCTACAATGAGCAGTTCTTC

v_gene: TRBV6-1
d_gene: -
abundance: -
j_gene: TRBJ1-1
CDR3aa: CASSETGFELEAFF
CDR3nt: TGTGCCAGCAGTGAAACGGGGTTTGAACTTGAAGCTTTCTTT

v_gene: TRBV9
d_gene: -
abundance: -
j_gene: TRBJ2-1
CDR3aa: CASSVMGGGLYNEQFF
CDR3nt: TGTGCCAGCAGCGTAATGGGGGGGGGCCTCTACAATGAGCAGTTCTTC

v_gene: TRBV6-6
d_gene: -
abundance: -
j_gene: TRBJ2-7
CDR3aa: CASSYGEEGYEQYF
CDR3nt: TGTGCCAGCAGTTACGGGGAGGAGGGCTACGAGCAGTACTTC

v_gene: TRBV5-4
d_gene: TRBD2
abundance: -
j_gene: TRBJ2-1
CDR3aa: CASSPPLLAGGKGNEQFF
CDR3nt: TGTGCCAGCAGCCCCCCCCTGCTAGCGGGGGGAAAGGGAAATGAGCAGTTCTTC

v_gene: TRBV6-5
d_gene: TRBD2
abundance: -
j_gene: TRBJ2-5
CDR3aa: CASSPWPGGQETQYF
CDR3nt: TGTGCCAGCAGCCCCTGGCCGGGAGGGCAAGAGACCCAGTACTTC

v_gene: TRBV4-3
d_gene: -
abundance: -
j_gene: TRBJ2-7
CDR3aa: CASSQGVGFYYEQYF
CDR3nt: TGCGCCAGCAGCCAAGGGGTGGGCTTCTACTACGAGCAGTACTTC

v_gene: TRBV18
d_gene: TRBD1
abundance: once
j_gene: TRBJ1-1
CDR3aa: CASSLGQGNTEAFF
CDR3nt: TGTGCCAGCTCACTTGGACAGGGTAACACTGAAGCTTTCTTT

v_gene: TRBV18
d_gene: -
abundance: -
j_gene: TRBJ1-4
CDR3aa: CASSPRTGYNEKLFF
CDR3nt: TGTGCCAGCTCTCCTCGAACAGGGTATAATGAAAAACTGTTTTTT

v_gene: TRBV28
d_gene: TRBD1
abundance: -
j_gene: TRBJ2-1
CDR3aa: CASSELQGAGRNEQFF
CDR3nt: TGTGCCAGCAGTGAACTACAGGGGGCTGGTAGGAATGAGCAGTTCTTC

v_gene: TRBV4-2
d_gene: TRBD1
abundance: -
j_gene: TRBJ1-6
CDR3aa: CASSQDGTGNSPLHF
CDR3nt: TGTGCCAGCAGCCAAGATGGGACAGGGAATTCACCCCTCCACTTT

v_gene: TRBV9
d_gene: TRBD1
abundance: -
j_gene: TRBJ1-4
CDR3aa: CASSVSTGGSNEKLFF
CDR3nt: TGTGCCAGCAGCGTGTCAACAGGGGGCAGTAATGAAAAACTGTTTTTT

v_gene: TRBV6-6
d_gene: TRBD1
abundance: -
j_gene: TRBJ1-2
CDR3aa: CASSYLVGQGYGYTF
CDR3nt: TGTGCCAGCAGTTACTTGGTGGGACAGGGCTATGGCTACACCTTC

v_gene: TRBV21-1
d_gene: -
abundance: -
j_gene: TRBJ1-1
CDR3aa: CASSAGCPWQGARDTEAFF
CDR3nt: TGTGCCAGCAGCGCCGGATGCCCGTGGCAGGGGGCTAGGGACACTGAAGCTTTCTTT

v_gene: TRBV7-9
d_gene: -
abundance: -
j_gene: TRBJ2-1
CDR3aa: CASSPPGQQDNEQFF
CDR3nt: TGTGCCAGCAGCCCCCCGGGACAACAGGACAATGAGCAGTTCTTC

v_gene: TRBV9
d_gene: TRBD1
abundance: -
j_gene: TRBJ2-7
CDR3aa: CASSVDGTGSYEQYF
CDR3nt: TGTGCCAGCAGCGTAGACGGGACAGGAAGCTACGAGCAGTACTTC

v_gene: TRBV7-6
d_gene: -
abundance: -
j_gene: TRBJ2-2
CDR3aa: CASSSRVSGELFF
CDR3nt: TGTGCCAGCAGCTCGAGGGTTTCCGGGGAGCTGTTTTTT

v_gene: TRBV6-5
d_gene: -
abundance: -
j_gene: TRBJ2-1
CDR3aa: CASSYSPSGNEQFF
CDR3nt: TGTGCCAGCAGTTACTCTCCCAGCGGTAATGAGCAGTTCTTC

v_gene: TRBV5-4
d_gene: -
abundance: -
j_gene: TRBJ2-2
CDR3aa: CASSTPVSGELFF
CDR3nt: TGTGCCAGCAGCACCCCGGTGAGCGGGGAGCTGTTTTTT

v_gene: TRBV9
d_gene: TRBD1
abundance: -
j_gene: TRBJ1-1
CDR3aa: CASSPRQGEAFF
CDR3nt: TGTGCCAGCAGCCCCCGACAGGGTGAAGCTTTCTTT